A selection of T cell receptor beta chains follows, all from one sample in a study of blood T cell repertoires in COVID-19. Sequencing used immunoSEQ multiplex PCR; TCRdb keeps in-frame clones, though not all of them. The table lists about 260,000 clones, 88% of them singletons. The sample taken for sequencing was PBMCs or T cells enriched from blood (not recorded which). Receptors originate from a woman aged 40 to 50 who had been exposed to COVID-19. Each CDR3 is given with its conserved first and last residue. Each record gives: CDR3 protein, CDR3 DNA, J gene, clone size, D gene, V gene. A D gene is named only where the DNA matches it firmly. Clone sizes are given selectively: once, few, many, or a class where the clone is expanded.

CASSQDVRGGNYGYTF,TGTGCCAGCAGCCAAGATGTGCGGGGCGGGAACTATGGCTACACCTTC,TRBJ1-2,.,.,TRBV3-1/TRBV3-2
CAWSAPDRNYGYTF,TGTGCCTGGAGTGCCCCCGACAGGAACTATGGCTACACCTTC,TRBJ1-2,few,.,TRBV30
CATQILGRAKTQYF,TGTGCCACCCAGATCCTCGGGAGGGCAAAGACCCAGTACTTC,TRBJ2-5,.,TRBD2,TRBV6-5
CASSPPLAGGPSGELFF,TGTGCCAGCAGCCCGCCACTAGCGGGAGGGCCTTCCGGGGAGCTGTTTTTT,TRBJ2-2,.,TRBD2,TRBV11-3
CASSLGSGGADTQYF,TGTGCCAGCAGCTTGGGTAGCGGGGGGGCAGATACGCAGTATTTT,TRBJ2-3,.,TRBD2,TRBV7-3
CASSLVSPDRKFF,TGTGCCAGCAGTTTAGTGTCCCCGGACAGAAAGTTCTTC,TRBJ2-1,.,.,TRBV28
CASSLTPADRGDSPLHF,TGTGCCAGCAGCTTAACCCCCGCAGACAGGGGGGATTCACCCCTCCACTTT,TRBJ1-6,.,TRBD1,TRBV7-2
CASSRETGSGGNTGELFF,TGTGCCAGCTCCCGCGAGACCGGTAGCGGGGGAAACACCGGGGAGCTGTTTTTT,TRBJ2-2,.,TRBD2,TRBV18
CASSGRQEDEAFF,TGTGCCAGCAGCGGGAGGCAGGAAGATGAAGCTTTCTTT,TRBJ1-1,.,.,TRBV2
CASSYDKGLGYTF,TGTGCCAGCAGTTATGACAAGGGGCTTGGGTACACCTTC,TRBJ1-2,.,.,TRBV6-5
CASSLFGTEAFF,TGTGCCAGCAGTCTATTCGGCACTGAAGCTTTCTTT,TRBJ1-1,.,.,TRBV12-3/TRBV12-4
CASSPRTGKRATDTQYF,TGTGCCAGCAGCCCCCGGACAGGGAAGAGGGCCACAGATACGCAGTATTTT,TRBJ2-3,.,.,TRBV21-1
CSVVGGLLGEAFF,TGCAGCGTGGTAGGGGGTCTACTTGGTGAAGCTTTCTTT,TRBJ1-1,.,.,TRBV29-1
CASSYSTTGNEQFF,TGTGCCAGCAGTTACTCGACTACGGGCAATGAGCAGTTCTTC,TRBJ2-1,few,.,TRBV6-5
CASSQEVPSAAAQYF,TGTGCCAGCAGCCAAGAGGTTCCAAGCGCCGCGGCCCAGTACTTC,TRBJ2-5,.,.,TRBV4-2
CASSLGRTNEKLFF,TGTGCCAGCAGCTTAGGTCGGACTAATGAAAAACTGTTTTTT,TRBJ1-4,.,.,TRBV7-9
CAWSVQEGSPLHF,TGTGCCTGGAGTGTCCAGGAGGGATCACCCCTCCACTTT,TRBJ1-6,.,.,TRBV30
CASNPDRTNQPQHF,TGTGCCAGTAACCCGGACAGGACTAATCAGCCCCAGCATTTT,TRBJ1-5,.,TRBD1,TRBV19
CASSLKALGPYGYTF,TGTGCCAGCAGTTTAAAGGCCCTGGGCCCCTATGGCTACACCTTC,TRBJ1-2,.,.,TRBV28
CASNRDSRNTEAFF,TGCGCCAGCAACCGGGACAGTAGAAACACTGAAGCTTTCTTT,TRBJ1-1,once,TRBD1,TRBV5-1
CSVDQGYNTIYF,TGCAGCGTCGATCAGGGGTACAACACCATATATTTT,TRBJ1-3,.,.,TRBV29-1
CASSVGLAGVETQYF,TGTGCCAGCAGCGTGGGACTAGCGGGAGTGGAGACCCAGTACTTC,TRBJ2-5,.,TRBD2,TRBV5-4
CAWSVGTGIYEQYF,TGTGCCTGGAGTGTTGGGACAGGAATTTACGAGCAGTACTTC,TRBJ2-7,.,TRBD1,TRBV30
CASSWRKGTAGAPDTQYF,TGTGCCAGCAGCTGGAGAAAGGGCACAGCGGGAGCCCCCGATACGCAGTATTTT,TRBJ2-3,.,TRBD2,TRBV5-5
CASGQGLYGYTF,TGTGCCAGCGGACAGGGTCTCTATGGCTACACCTTC,TRBJ1-2,.,TRBD1,TRBV18
CASSLGAGLYGYTF,TGTGCCAGCAGCTTAGGAGCAGGGCTCTATGGCTACACCTTC,TRBJ1-2,.,.,TRBV7-3
CAISEINTQYF,TGTGCCATCAGTGAGATAAATACGCAGTATTTT,TRBJ2-3,.,.,TRBV10-3
CASSWGTGGEQYF,TGTGCCAGCAGCTGGGGGACAGGGGGCGAGCAGTACTTC,TRBJ2-7,.,TRBD1,TRBV5-6
CASSFEEWTGVSNEQFF,TGTGCCAGCAGTTTCGAAGAGTGGACAGGGGTCAGTAATGAGCAGTTCTTC,TRBJ2-1,.,TRBD1,TRBV7-2
CASSVGQGFHEQYF,TGTGCCAGCAGCGTAGGCCAGGGTTTCCACGAGCAGTACTTC,TRBJ2-7,once,.,TRBV9
CASSLLGRWNNQPQHF,TGTGCCAGCAGTTTATTGGGCAGGTGGAACAATCAGCCCCAGCATTTT,TRBJ1-5,.,.,TRBV28
CASSFTLAGEADTQYF,TGTGCCAGCAGTTTTACACTAGCGGGAGAAGCAGATACGCAGTATTTT,TRBJ2-3,.,TRBD2,TRBV25-1
CASSFQGNTEAFF,TGTGCCAGCAGCTTCCAGGGAAACACTGAAGCTTTCTTT,TRBJ1-1,.,.,TRBV7-6
CAWHPRSRNGYTF,TGTGCCTGGCACCCTCGGAGCCGTAATGGCTACACCTTC,TRBJ1-2,.,.,TRBV30
CASSLPLAEGTDTQYF,TGTGCCAGCAGCTTACCCCTAGCGGAGGGCACAGATACGCAGTATTTT,TRBJ2-3,.,TRBD2,TRBV7-9
CASSQERENTGELFF,TGTGCCAGCAGCCAAGAGAGGGAAAACACCGGGGAGCTGTTTTTT,TRBJ2-2,.,.,TRBV4-2
CASSFRVSGELFF,TGTGCCAGCAGCTTCAGGGTATCCGGGGAGCTGTTTTTT,TRBJ2-2,.,.,TRBV13
CASSASGTGVNEQYF,TGCGCCAGCAGCGCCTCCGGGACAGGGGTAAACGAGCAGTACTTC,TRBJ2-7,.,TRBD1,TRBV5-1
CASSPPSSRSPGYTF,TGTGCCAGCTCACCACCGAGTAGTAGGAGCCCTGGCTACACCTTC,TRBJ1-2,.,.,TRBV18
CASSQGYGGRGQPQHF,TGCGCCAGCAGCCAAGGTTACGGGGGTCGTGGTCAGCCCCAGCATTTT,TRBJ1-5,.,.,TRBV4-3